The TCR beta chain under discussion was sequenced for a study of T cell responses to AZD1222 COVID-19 vaccine. Whole-study findings and limits: Seropositivity was recorded at baseline in only 5 or 6 AZD1222 recipients. Targets within unmutated variant regions were reportedly found for nearly half of spike-specific TCRs. There were mostly white British donors and more females than males, and clonal diversity was possibly underestimated.

Pooled samples include second doses given at about 4 or 12 weeks. This table comes from immunoSEQ multiplex PCR, and its TCRdb copy is limited to in-frame clones, with some not included. The data show 160,000 or so clones, 87% seen once. With regard to this clone: Its antigen is currently unknown.

Germline V lookup: CDR1 SGDLS, CDR2 YYNGEE. V was trimmed by 0 bases and J by 2 bases, leaving 5 bases between them. CDR3 length equals 13 residues. The V call is TRBV9, the J call TRBJ2-5, with TRBD1 as a possible D gene (5 bases). The specimen was peripheral blood, collected 28 days after the second AZD1222 dose. The clonotype comes from an adult who received the AZD1222 COVID-19 vaccine. This chain's CDR3 is CASSVGQQETQYF. The DNA for the CDR3 is TGTGCCAGCAGCGTAGGACAGCAAGAGACCCAGTACTTC.